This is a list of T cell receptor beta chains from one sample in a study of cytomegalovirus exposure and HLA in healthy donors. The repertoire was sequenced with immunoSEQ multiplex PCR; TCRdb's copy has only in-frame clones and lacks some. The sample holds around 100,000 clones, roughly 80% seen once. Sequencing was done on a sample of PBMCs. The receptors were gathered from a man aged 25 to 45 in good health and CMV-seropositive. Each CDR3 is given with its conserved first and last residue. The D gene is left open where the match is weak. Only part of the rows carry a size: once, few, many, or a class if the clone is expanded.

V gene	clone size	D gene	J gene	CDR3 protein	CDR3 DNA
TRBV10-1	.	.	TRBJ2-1	CASSVSAGLNEQFF	TGCGCCAGCAGCGTAAGCGCGGGGCTCAATGAGCAGTTCTTC
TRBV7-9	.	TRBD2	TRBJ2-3	CASSVSGSTDTQYF	TGTGCCAGCAGCGTTAGCGGGAGCACAGATACGCAGTATTTT
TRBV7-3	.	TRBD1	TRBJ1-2	CASSFGTGVGYTF	TGTGCCAGCAGCTTTGGGACAGGGGTCGGCTACACCTTC
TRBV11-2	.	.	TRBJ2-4	CASSLTEPNIQYF	TGTGCCAGCAGCTTAACTGAACCGAACATTCAGTACTTC
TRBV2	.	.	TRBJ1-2	CASRPDTNYGYTF	TGTGCCAGCCGTCCGGACACGAACTATGGCTACACCTTC
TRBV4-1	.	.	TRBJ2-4	CASSPQESTAKNIQYF	TGCGCCAGCAGCCCCCAGGAAAGCACAGCCAAAAACATTCAGTACTTC
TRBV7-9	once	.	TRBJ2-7	CASSLFSEQYF	TGTGCCAGCAGCTTATTTAGCGAGCAGTACTTC
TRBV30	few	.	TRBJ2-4	CAWSPGPGSIQYF	TGTGCCTGGAGCCCAGGGCCGGGCAGCATTCAGTACTTC
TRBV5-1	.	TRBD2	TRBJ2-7	CASSLGGRGAYEQYF	TGCGCCAGCAGCTTGGGGGGGCGGGGGGCCTACGAGCAGTACTTC
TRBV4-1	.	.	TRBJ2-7	CASSQSERREQYF	TGCGCCAGCAGCCAGTCGGAGAGAAGGGAGCAGTACTTC
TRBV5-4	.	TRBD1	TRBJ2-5	CASSSQGNQETQYF	TGTGCCAGCAGCTCACAGGGGAACCAAGAGACCCAGTACTTC
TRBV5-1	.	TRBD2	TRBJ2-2	CASSQLAGGYTGELFF	TGCGCCAGCAGCCAACTAGCGGGAGGATACACCGGGGAGCTGTTTTTT
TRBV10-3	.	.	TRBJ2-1	CAISEPIGTLPYNEQFF	TGTGCCATCAGTGAGCCGATCGGGACACTCCCCTACAATGAGCAGTTCTTC
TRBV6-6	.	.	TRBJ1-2	CASSPTGARGLSGYTF	TGTGCCAGCAGTCCCACCGGGGCGCGGGGATTATCTGGCTACACCTTC
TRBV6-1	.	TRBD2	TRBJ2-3	CASSGLASTDTQYF	TGTGCCAGCAGTGGACTAGCTAGCACAGATACGCAGTATTTT
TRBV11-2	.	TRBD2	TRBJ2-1	CASSFGLAGGGYNEQFF	TGTGCCAGCAGCTTCGGTCTAGCGGGGGGGGGCTACAATGAGCAGTTCTTC
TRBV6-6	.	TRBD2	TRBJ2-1	CATGTSANNEQFF	TGTGCCACCGGGACTAGCGCCAACAATGAGCAGTTCTTC
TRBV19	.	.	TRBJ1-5	CASSTGRRDQPQHF	TGTGCCAGTAGTACGGGTAGGAGAGATCAGCCCCAGCATTTT
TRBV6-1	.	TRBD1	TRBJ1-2	CASRVPGQGESGYTF	TGTGCCAGCAGGGTCCCGGGACAGGGGGAGTCTGGCTACACCTTC
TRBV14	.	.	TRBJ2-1	CASSQGGLASYNEQFF	TGTGCCAGCAGCCAAGGCGGGCTAGCGAGTTACAATGAGCAGTTCTTC
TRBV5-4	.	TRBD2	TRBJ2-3	CASSSWTSGRAITDTQYF	TGTGCCAGCAGCTCTTGGACTAGCGGGAGGGCCATCACAGATACGCAGTATTTT
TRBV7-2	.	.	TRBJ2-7	CASSWGRIYEQYF	TGTGCCAGCAGCTGGGGCCGGATATACGAGCAGTACTTC
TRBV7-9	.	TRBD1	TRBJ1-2	CASSTRTGEGYGYTF	TGTGCCAGCAGCACCCGGACAGGGGAAGGGTATGGCTACACCTTC
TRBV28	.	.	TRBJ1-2	CASSLNQAGYGYTF	TGTGCCAGCAGCCTTAATCAGGCTGGGTATGGCTACACCTTC
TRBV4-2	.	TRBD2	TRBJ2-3	CASSLSPSGGDTDTQYF	TGTGCCAGCAGCCTCTCTCCTAGCGGGGGGGATACAGATACGCAGTATTTT
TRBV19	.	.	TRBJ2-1	CASSASRHAQAAVNEQFF	TGTGCCAGTAGTGCCAGCCGGCACGCACAGGCGGCTGTCAATGAGCAGTTCTTC
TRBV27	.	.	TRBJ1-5	CASKLTGDQPQHF	TGTGCCAGCAAACTTACAGGAGATCAGCCCCAGCATTTT
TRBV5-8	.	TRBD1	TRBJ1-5	CASSFGTGGNQPQHF	TGTGCCAGCAGCTTCGGGACAGGGGGTAATCAGCCCCAGCATTTT
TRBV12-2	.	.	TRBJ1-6	CASRLGDREQINSPLHF	TGTGCAAGTCGCTTGGGTGACAGGGAGCAGATTAATTCACCCCTCCACTTT
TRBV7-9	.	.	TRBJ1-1	CATRWGRVAEAFF	TGTGCCACCCGATGGGGCAGGGTCGCTGAAGCTTTCTTT
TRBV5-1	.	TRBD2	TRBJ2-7	CASSVTPGTSGAYEQYF	TGCGCCAGCAGCGTAACTCCCGGGACTAGCGGGGCCTACGAGCAGTACTTC
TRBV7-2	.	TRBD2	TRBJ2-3	CASSPRVSPGLAYTDTQYF	TGTGCCAGCAGCCCGCGCGTCTCACCGGGACTAGCTTACACAGATACGCAGTATTTT
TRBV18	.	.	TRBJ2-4	CASSPPAGSKNIQYF	TGTGCCAGCTCACCACCGGCGGGGTCCAAAAACATTCAGTACTTC
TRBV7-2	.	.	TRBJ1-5	CASSLLGTSNQPQHF	TGTGCCAGCAGCTTACTTGGGACAAGCAATCAGCCCCAGCATTTT
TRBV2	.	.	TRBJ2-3	CAGSELRGWGTDTQYF	TGTGCCGGCAGTGAACTGCGGGGCTGGGGCACAGATACGCAGTATTTT
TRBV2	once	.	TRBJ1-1	CAIKTGNTEAFF	TGTGCCATCAAGACAGGGAACACTGAAGCTTTCTTT
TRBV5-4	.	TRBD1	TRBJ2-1	CASSLNRGRHNEQFF	TGTGCCAGCAGCTTGAACAGGGGGCGCCACAATGAGCAGTTCTTC
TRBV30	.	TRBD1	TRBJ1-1	CACDRGANTEAFF	TGTGCCTGTGACAGGGGTGCGAACACTGAAGCTTTCTTT
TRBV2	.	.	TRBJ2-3	CASSEWGGAGPTDTQYF	TGTGCCAGCAGTGAATGGGGGGGGGCGGGGCCTACAGATACGCAGTATTTT
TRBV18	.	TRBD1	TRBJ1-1	CASSLRTGTVALNTEAFF	TGTGCCAGCTCACTCCGCACCGGGACAGTCGCCTTGAACACTGAAGCTTTCTTT
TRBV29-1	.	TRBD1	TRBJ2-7	CSVVQTGAYEQYF	TGCAGCGTTGTTCAGACAGGGGCATACGAGCAGTACTTC
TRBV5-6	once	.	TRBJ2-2	CASSFGSETGELFF	TGTGCCAGCAGCTTCGGGAGCGAGACCGGGGAGCTGTTTTTT
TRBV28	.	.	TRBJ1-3	CATKGGGFDGNTIYF	TGTGCCACAAAGGGTGGGGGCTTTGATGGAAACACCATATATTTT